This T cell receptor (beta chain) was retrieved from a study of blood T cell repertoires in COVID-19. Libraries were prepared by immunoSEQ multiplex PCR; TCRdb keeps only in-frame clonotypes and omits some of them. There are some 300,000 clones in the sample; nearly 90% occur only once, and more than 0.85% lies in the top ten. The germline gives CDR1 SGHTA, CDR2 FQGNSA. CDR3 length: 17 amino acids. Germline trimming cut 5 bases from V and 7 bases from J; bases unmatched to any gene: 14. The sequencing input was peripheral blood. This sequence originates from a woman aged 40-49 years with COVID-19, enrolled during active disease. The chain couples TRBV7-2 to TRBJ2-4; 10 bases match TRBD1. CDR3: CASSLLTGGDSWNIQYF. DNA for the CDR3: TGTGCCAGCAGCCTCCTGACAGGGGGCGATAGTTGGAACATTCAGTACTTC.